The 24 T cell receptor beta chains below come from one sample, sequenced in a study of OX40 agonist ivuxolimab in advanced cancers. Libraries came from the immunoSEQ multiplex PCR assay. This immuneACCESS table, as held by TCRdb, lists in-frame sequences with V and J called but not all clones. Of the missing ones, under half trace to an unresolved V gene in checked studies; the others have no known cause. In all, the sample holds approximately 14,000 clones, and 70% to 75% of those were seen once. Around 33% of the sample is taken by the ten largest. The source material was CD4+ or CD8+ T cells sorted from blood, sampled in a trial of the OX40 agonist ivuxolimab. The source is an adult with an advanced solid tumor such as melanoma, head and neck, liver or kidney cancer.

By its share, this clone is medium-sized (0.01 to 0.1%). The chain links TRBV5-5 to TRBJ2-7; 10 bases agree with TRBD1. CDR1 is SGHKS, CDR2 YYEKEE, per germline (reference sequence). The CDR3 sequence is 17 residues long. V lost 6 bases and J lost 6; bases outside the gene matches: 18. For the CDR3, the DNA is TGTGCCAGCACCCCCTTCTCCGAGGGACAGGGGTGGGCCGAGCAGTACTTC. Amino acids: CASTPFSEGQGWAEQYF.

The chain uses TRBV7-9 and TRBJ1-1; the D is unclear. With 1 base removed from V and 0 bases from J, the gap between germline ends came to 12 bases. The CDR3 runs 16 residues. CDR1 is SEHNR and CDR2 is FQNEAQ in the germline V gene (reference sequence). CDR3 sequence reads: CASSLGSVGMNTEAFF. For the CDR3, the DNA is TGTGCCAGCAGCTTAGGGAGCGTCGGGATGAACACTGAAGCTTTCTTT.

This clone was counted a few times. V usage is TRBV13 and J usage is TRBJ2-2; 15 nucleotides line up with TRBD2. Germline-derived CDR1 and CDR2 are PRHDT and FYEKMQ (reference sequence). Trimming cost V 5 bases and J 7 bases; bases outside gene matches: 17. The CDR3 totals 20 residues. In DNA form, the CDR3 reads TGTGCCAGCAGCCGCTCCGACGGAGCCGGGACTAGCGGGAGGTTCGGGGAGCTGTTTTTT. Its protein is CASSRSDGAGTSGRFGELFF.

The genes are TRBV6-6 and TRBJ2-5; weak D call: TRBD1 (5 bases). CDR3 size: 15 residues. The germline CDR1 and CDR2 sequences are MNHNY and SVGAGI (reference sequence). The V and J ends lost 7 bases and 0 bases respectively, with 15 bases between them. The CDR3, as DNA: TGTGCCAGCAATGGGGCACTACCCAACCAAGAGACCCAGTACTTC. It yields the protein CASNGALPNQETQYF.

The V call is TRBV19, the J call TRBJ2-1, with 10 bases fitting TRBD2. The length of the CDR3 is 15 residues. Germline V gene lookup returns CDR1 LNHDA and CDR2 SQIVND (reference sequence). V lost 3 bases, J lost 8 bases, and 7 bases stayed unmatched. The CDR3 spells CASSISGRASDEQFF. The CDR3 region has the DNA TGTGCCAGTAGTATCAGCGGGAGGGCCAGCGATGAGCAGTTCTTC.

The rearrangement links TRBV30 to TRBJ2-4; TRBD2 agrees at 7 bases. Germline V gene data show CDR1 as GTSNPN and CDR2 as SVGIG (reference sequence). The CDR3 loop spans 19 amino acids. Losses at the gene ends were 4 bases for V and 3 bases for J; bases not matched to a gene: 21. DNA for the CDR3: TGTGCCTGGAACCTAGGCCGGGGGGTTCCGGGCTTGGTCAAAAACATTCAGTACTTC. Its protein is CAWNLGRGVPGLVKNIQYF.

This clone was picked up a small number of times. The rearrangement uses TRBV5-6 and TRBJ2-7, with 7 bases that match TRBD1. The V gene end was trimmed by 4 bases and the J gene end by 0 bases; junction bases not matched to a gene: 4. This CDR3 comprises 14 residues. From germline, CDR1 is SGHDT and CDR2 YYEEEE. The CDR3 DNA reads TGTGCCAGCAGCCTAAGGGACAGCTCCTACGAGCAGTACTTC. It translates to CASSLRDSSYEQYF.

This chain joins TRBV4-3 and TRBJ1-4, with D maybe TRBD1 (6 bases). The CDR3 has 15 residues. CDR1 LGHNA and CDR2 YSLEER come from the germline V gene. Trimming removed 4 bases from V and 7 bases from J, with 16 bases in between. CDR3 DNA sequence: TGCGCCAGCAGCCCTTTTGGGGGGGCGGGTGAAAAACTGTTTTTT. It specifies CASSPFGGAGEKLFF.

J is TRBJ2-2 and V is TRBV21-1; the table's TRBD2 call for D was not verified on the DNA. TRBV21-1 is listed as a pseudogene. This CDR3 has 20 amino acids. This CDR3 is CASSDPHAGLAEGNTGELFF. As DNA, the CDR3 is TGTGCCAGCAGCGATCCGCATGCGGGACTAGCGGAGGGGAACACCGGGGAGCTGTTTTTT.

The chain employs TRBV4-3 and TRBJ2-1; the D gene is possibly TRBD1 (6 bases). CDR1 is LGHNA, CDR2 YSLEER, per germline. V shed 0 bases and J shed 9 bases, with 12 bases lying between them. The CDR3 has 14 residues. CDR3 nucleotide sequence: TGCGCCAGCAGCCAAGAGGCAACCAGGGGTGAGCAGTTCTTC. It is translated as CASSQEATRGEQFF.

The chain links TRBV7-9 to TRBJ2-7; D may be TRBD2 (5 bases). CDR1 is SEHNR and CDR2 is FQNEAQ in the germline V gene (reference sequence). Trimming left V 0 bases short and J 5 bases short, with 11 bases between. CDR3 size: 14 residues. The CDR3 DNA is TGTGCCAGCAGCTTAGCGCGGTCGAGGGACGAGCAGTACTTC. This gives the protein CASSLARSRDEQYF.

The chain carries TRBV6-5 and TRBJ2-3; D gene uncertain. Trimming pared 6 bases from V and 4 bases from J, leaving 11 bases between. Germline values: CDR1 MNHEY, CDR2 SVGAGI. The CDR3 has 13 residues. As DNA, the CDR3 is TGTGCCAGCAGCCTGCTTGGGGCAGATACGCAGTATTTT. Amino acids: CASSLLGADTQYF.

The chain uses TRBV7-6 and TRBJ2-7; D possibly corresponds to TRBD2 (5 bases). Germline V gives CDR1 SGHVS, CDR2 FNYEAQ. This CDR3 has 11 amino acids. Deletions cut 3 bases from V and 7 bases from J, with 7 bases between. The chain's CDR3 is CASSLSGEQYF. In DNA, the CDR3 is TGTGCCAGCAGCTTGTCGGGGGAGCAGTACTTC.

The J gene is TRBJ2-1, the V gene TRBV11-3; D is ambiguous. With 0 bases removed from V and 10 bases from J, the gap between germline ends came to 13 bases. CDR1 and CDR2 from the germline V gene are SGHNT and YENEEA. The CDR3 is 14 residues long. The CDR3 region is CASSLETHPSEQFF. The CDR3 DNA is TGTGCCAGCAGCTTAGAGACGCACCCCTCCGAGCAGTTCTTC.

This clone has a handful of counts. The genes are TRBV2 and TRBJ2-1, with 9 bases identical to TRBD2. Per the germline V gene, CDR1 is SNHLY and CDR2 is FYNNEI. The CDR3 contains 16 residues. With V trimmed by 6 bases and J by 0 bases, 6 bases remained unmatched. For the CDR3, the DNA is TGTGCCAGCAGGGCGGGAGGGATTATCTCCTACAATGAGCAGTTCTTC. Its translation: CASRAGGIISYNEQFF.

This clone was seen only once. This chain uses TRBV6-4 with TRBJ1-5, with 7 bases matching TRBD1. The germline CDR1 and CDR2 sequences are MRHNA and SNTAGT. CDR3 length: 18 residues. The ends lost 4 bases at V and 4 bases at J; junction bases unmatched: 16. The DNA of the CDR3 is TGTGCCAGCAGTGGGAGCGACAGGGTTGGGGTTGGTAATCAGCCCCAGCATTTT. Its protein product is CASSGSDRVGVGNQPQHF.

The chain is built from TRBV6-6 and TRBJ2-1; 14 nucleotides line up with TRBD2. Germline CDR1 is MNHNY and CDR2 is SVGAGI (reference sequence). The V gene end was trimmed by 2 bases and the J gene end by 11 bases; junction bases not matched to a gene: 8. CDR3 length: 16 residues. CDR3: CASSYTGGTSGSKQFF. The CDR3 nucleotides read TGTGCCAGCAGTTACACTGGGGGGACTAGCGGGAGTAAGCAGTTCTTC.

J is TRBJ1-2 and V is TRBV6-6, with D uncertain. The V end was cut by 5 bases, the J end by 7 bases, with 17 bases between. The CDR3 sequence is 14 residues long. Germline values: CDR1 MNHNY, CDR2 SVGAGI (reference sequence). In DNA form, the CDR3 reads TGTGCCAGCAGTGGAGAGAGGGAACCGCCTGGCTACACCTTC. This gives the protein CASSGEREPPGYTF.

Judged by abundance, this clone is medium-sized. The chain links TRBV7-9 to TRBJ2-4; D is tentatively TRBD1 or TRBD2 (5 bases each). Germline values: CDR1 SEHNR, CDR2 FQNEAQ (reference sequence). V gave up 5 bases and J gave up 12 bases, with 11 bases separating them. This CDR3 spans 11 amino acids. The CDR3 region is CASSHPGGQYF. The CDR3 DNA reads TGTGCCAGCAGCCACCCTGGGGGTCAGTACTTC. Using reference TRBV7-9 and TRBJ2-4 for the parts outside the CDR3, the full variable domain is DTGVSQNPRHKITKRGQNVTFRCDPISEHNRLYWYRQTLGQGPEFLTYFQNEAQLEKSRLLSDRFSAERPKGSFSTLEIQRTEQGDSAMYLCASSHPGGQYFGAGTRLSVL.

CDR3: CASRTLREGHEQYF. The CDR3 DNA reads as TGTGCCAGCAGAACCTTGCGGGAGGGCCACGAGCAGTACTTC. The rearrangement joins TRBV27 to TRBJ2-7; TRBD2 aligns across 9 bases. The V gene's germline CDR1 is MNHEY and CDR2 SMNVEV (reference sequence). The CDR3 spans 14 residues. Trimming cost V 6 bases and J 5 bases; bases outside gene matches: 8.

The gene calls are TRBV7-8 and TRBJ1-2; D not resolved. Trimming stripped 4 bases from V and 2 bases from J, with 8 bases between. CDR1 is SGHVS and CDR2 is FQNEAQ in the germline V gene. The CDR3 is 13 amino acids. CDR3 sequence reads: CASSSRKNYGYTF. CDR3 coding DNA: TGTGCCAGCAGCTCCCGTAAAAACTATGGCTACACCTTC.

The genes are TRBV5-1 and TRBJ2-7; D perhaps matches TRBD2 (5 bases). This CDR3 contains 12 residues. Trimming took off 0 bases at V and 5 bases at J, with 6 bases between the two ends. The germline V gene has CDR1 SGHRS and CDR2 YFSETQ. CDR3 in DNA: TGCGCCAGCAGCTTGGCCGGGGACGAGCAGTACTTC. This sequence encodes CASSLAGDEQYF.

The chain employs TRBV15 and TRBJ1-2; D gene uncertain. Germline CDR1 LNHNV, CDR2 YYDKDF (reference sequence). This CDR3 contains 15 residues. V lost 5 bases, J lost 3 bases, and 16 bases lay in between. The CDR3 DNA sequence: TGTGCCACCAGCCCCGTCCAGGAGGGTTACTATGGCTACACCTTC. It specifies CATSPVQEGYYGYTF.

This chain uses TRBV19 with TRBJ2-7; D is perhaps TRBD1 (5 bases). The CDR3 has 14 residues. CDR1 LNHDA and CDR2 SQIVND come from the germline V gene (reference sequence). With 5 bases removed from V and 0 bases from J, the gap between germline ends came to 11 bases. CDR3 sequence (DNA): TGTGCCAGTAGTCTTGACAGCCTCTCCTACGAGCAGTACTTC. Amino acids: CASSLDSLSYEQYF.